This paragraph reports one T cell receptor (beta chain). This sample was included in a study of ipilimumab plus nivolumab after autologous stem cell transplantation. Checkpoint therapy with ipilimumab 1 mg/kg began 14 to 28 days after transplant. Assay used: immunoSEQ multiplex PCR; TCRdb lists only in-frame clones, some missing. The sample yields approximately 14,000 clones, 60% to 75% seen once. CDR1 and CDR2 from the germline V gene are MNHEY and SMNVEV (reference sequence). The V end lost 5 bases, the J end lost 12 bases, and 11 bases lay between the germline ends. The CDR3 spans 11 residues. The gene calls are TRBV27 and TRBJ2-1; tentative D call: TRBD2 (5 bases). The sequenced sample was PBMCs, obtained in a trial of ipilimumab plus nivolumab as post-transplant consolidation. The sequence derives from a male donor with primary mediastinal lymphoma. CDR3 sequence: CASSRGYWQFF. Here the CDR3 DNA reads TGTGCCAGCAGTAGAGGGTACTGGCAGTTCTTC.